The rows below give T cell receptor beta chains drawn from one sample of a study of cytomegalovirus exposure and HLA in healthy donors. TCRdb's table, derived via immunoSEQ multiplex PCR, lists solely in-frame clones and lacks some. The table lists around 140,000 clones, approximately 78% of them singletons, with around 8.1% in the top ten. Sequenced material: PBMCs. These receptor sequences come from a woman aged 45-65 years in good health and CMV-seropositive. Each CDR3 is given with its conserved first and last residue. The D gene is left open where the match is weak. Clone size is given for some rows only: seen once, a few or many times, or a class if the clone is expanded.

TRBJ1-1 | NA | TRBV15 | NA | CATSREGGWVTEAFF | TGTGCCACCAGCAGAGAGGGGGGATGGGTTACTGAAGCTTTCTTT
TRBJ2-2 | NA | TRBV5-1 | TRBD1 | CASSLEGQDHGELFF | TGCGCCAGCAGCTTGGAGGGACAGGATCACGGGGAGCTGTTTTTT
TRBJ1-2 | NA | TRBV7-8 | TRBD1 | CASRRDSNYGYTF | TGTGCCAGCAGGCGGGACAGCAACTATGGCTACACCTTC
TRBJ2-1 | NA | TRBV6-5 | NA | CASSYSGSGQYNEQFF | TGTGCCAGCAGTTACTCGGGTAGCGGACAATACAATGAGCAGTTCTTC
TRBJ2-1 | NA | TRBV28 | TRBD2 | CASSIRGLAGYNEQFF | TGTGCCAGCTCCATCAGGGGACTAGCGGGATACAATGAGCAGTTCTTC
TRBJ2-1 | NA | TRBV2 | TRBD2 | CASWGREGQEKGNEQFF | TGTGCCAGCTGGGGGCGGGAGGGCCAGGAGAAGGGGAATGAGCAGTTCTTC
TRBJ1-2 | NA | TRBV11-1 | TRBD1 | CASSPGQGAYGYTF | TGTGCCAGCAGCCCTGGACAGGGGGCCTATGGCTACACCTTC
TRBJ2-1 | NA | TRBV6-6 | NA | CASSPDYYNEQFF | TGTGCCAGCAGTCCCGACTATTACAATGAGCAGTTCTTC
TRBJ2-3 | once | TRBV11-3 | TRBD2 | CASSRTSGSTDTQYF | TGTGCCAGCAGCCGGACTAGCGGGAGCACAGATACGCAGTATTTT
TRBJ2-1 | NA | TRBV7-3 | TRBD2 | CASSLARLAGEGGKGEQFF | TGTGCCAGCAGCTTAGCTCGGCTAGCGGGAGAGGGGGGTAAGGGGGAGCAGTTCTTC
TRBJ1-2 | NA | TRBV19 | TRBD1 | CASSPSTGNNYGYTF | TGTGCCAGTAGTCCCTCGACAGGGAATAACTATGGCTACACCTTC
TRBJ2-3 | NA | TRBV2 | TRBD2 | CASRAGGGTDTQYF | TGTGCCAGCAGGGCGGGAGGGGGCACAGATACGCAGTATTTT
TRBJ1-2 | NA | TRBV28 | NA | CASSPGDYGYTF | TGTGCCAGCAGCCCAGGGGATTATGGCTACACCTTC